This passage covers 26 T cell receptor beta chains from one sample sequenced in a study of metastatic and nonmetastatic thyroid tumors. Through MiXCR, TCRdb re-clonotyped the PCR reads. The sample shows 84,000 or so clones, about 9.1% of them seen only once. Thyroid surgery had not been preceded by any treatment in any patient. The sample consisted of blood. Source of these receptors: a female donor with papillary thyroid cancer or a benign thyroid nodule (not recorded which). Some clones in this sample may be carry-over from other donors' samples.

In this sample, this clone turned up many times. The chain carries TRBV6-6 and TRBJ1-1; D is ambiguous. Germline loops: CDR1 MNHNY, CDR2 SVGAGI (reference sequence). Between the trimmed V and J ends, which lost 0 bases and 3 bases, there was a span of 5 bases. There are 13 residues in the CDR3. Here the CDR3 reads CASSYSSYTEAFF. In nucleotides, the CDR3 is TGTGCCAGCAGTTACTCGTCGTACACTGAAGCTTTCTTT.

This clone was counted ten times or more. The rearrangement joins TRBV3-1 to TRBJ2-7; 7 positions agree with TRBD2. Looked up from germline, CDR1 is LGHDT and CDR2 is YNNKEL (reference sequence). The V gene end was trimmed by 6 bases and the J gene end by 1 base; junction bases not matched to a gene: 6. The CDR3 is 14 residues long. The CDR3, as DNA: TGTGCCAGCAGTCGAGGGAGGGGTTCCTACGAGCAGTACTTC. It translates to CASSRGRGSYEQYF.

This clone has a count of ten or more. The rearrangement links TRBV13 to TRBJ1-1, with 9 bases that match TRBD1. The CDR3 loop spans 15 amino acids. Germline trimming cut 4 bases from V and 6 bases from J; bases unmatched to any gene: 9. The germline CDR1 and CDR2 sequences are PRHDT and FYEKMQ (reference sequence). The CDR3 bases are TGTGCCAGCAGCTCCTCCGGGACAGGGATCGCTGAAGCTTTCTTT. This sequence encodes CASSSSGTGIAEAFF.

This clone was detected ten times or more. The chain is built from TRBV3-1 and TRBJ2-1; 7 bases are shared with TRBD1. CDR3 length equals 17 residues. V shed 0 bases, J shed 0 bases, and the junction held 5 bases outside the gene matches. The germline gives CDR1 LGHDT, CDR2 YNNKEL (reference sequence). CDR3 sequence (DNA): TGTGCCAGCAGCCAAGACCGAAGACAGGGCTCCTACAATGAGCAGTTCTTC. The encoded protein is CASSQDRRQGSYNEQFF.

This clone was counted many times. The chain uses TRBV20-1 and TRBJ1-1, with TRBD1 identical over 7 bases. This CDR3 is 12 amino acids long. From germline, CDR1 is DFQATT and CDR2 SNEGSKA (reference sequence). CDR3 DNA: TGCAGCGCCGACAGGGACCACACTGAAGCTTTCTTT. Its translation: CSADRDHTEAFF.

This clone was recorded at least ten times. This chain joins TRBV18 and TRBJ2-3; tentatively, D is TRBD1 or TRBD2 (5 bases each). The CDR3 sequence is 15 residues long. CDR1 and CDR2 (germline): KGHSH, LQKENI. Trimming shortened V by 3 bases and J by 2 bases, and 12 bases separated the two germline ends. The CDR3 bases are TGTGCCAGCTCACCCTCCACCGGGGCCACAGATACGCAGTATTTT. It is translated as CASSPSTGATDTQYF. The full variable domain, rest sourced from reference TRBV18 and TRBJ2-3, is NAGVMQNPRHLVRRRGQEARLRCSPMKGHSHVYWYRQLPEEGLKFMVYLQKENIIDESGMPKERFSAEFPKEGPSILRIQQVVRGDSAAYFCASSPSTGATDTQYFGPGTRLTVL.

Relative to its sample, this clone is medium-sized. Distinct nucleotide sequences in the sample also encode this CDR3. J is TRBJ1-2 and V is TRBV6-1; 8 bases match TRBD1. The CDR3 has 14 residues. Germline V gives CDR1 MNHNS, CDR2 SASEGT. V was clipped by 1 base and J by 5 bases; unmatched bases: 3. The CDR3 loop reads CASSEGTGLYGYTF. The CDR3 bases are TGTGCCAGCAGTGAAGGGACAGGGTTGTATGGCTACACCTTC.

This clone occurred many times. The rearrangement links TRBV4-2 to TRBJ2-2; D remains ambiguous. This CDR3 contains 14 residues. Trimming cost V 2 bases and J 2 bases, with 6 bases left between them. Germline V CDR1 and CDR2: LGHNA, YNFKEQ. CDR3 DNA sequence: TGTGCCAGCAGCCAAAGTGTTAACACCGGGGAGCTGTTTTTT. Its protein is CASSQSVNTGELFF.

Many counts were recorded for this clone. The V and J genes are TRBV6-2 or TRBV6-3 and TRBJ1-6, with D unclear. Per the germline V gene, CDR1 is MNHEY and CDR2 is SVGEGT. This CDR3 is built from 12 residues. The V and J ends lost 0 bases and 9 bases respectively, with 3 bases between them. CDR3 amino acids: CASSYSSSPLHF. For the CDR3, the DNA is TGTGCCAGCAGTTACTCGAGTTCACCCCTCCACTTT.

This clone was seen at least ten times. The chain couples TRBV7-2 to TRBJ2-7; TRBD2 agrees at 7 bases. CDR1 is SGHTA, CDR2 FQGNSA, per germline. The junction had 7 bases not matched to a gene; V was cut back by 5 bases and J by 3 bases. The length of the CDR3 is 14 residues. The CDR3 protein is CASSLQGGVYEQYF. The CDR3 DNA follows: TGTGCCAGCAGCCTCCAGGGAGGGGTCTACGAGCAGTACTTC.

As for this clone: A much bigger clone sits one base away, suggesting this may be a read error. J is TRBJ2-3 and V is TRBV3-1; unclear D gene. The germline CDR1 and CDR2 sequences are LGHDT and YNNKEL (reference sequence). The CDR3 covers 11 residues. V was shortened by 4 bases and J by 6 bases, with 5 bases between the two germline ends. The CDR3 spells CASSRVDTQYF. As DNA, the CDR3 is TGTGCCAGCAGCCGGGTGGATACGCAGTATTTT.

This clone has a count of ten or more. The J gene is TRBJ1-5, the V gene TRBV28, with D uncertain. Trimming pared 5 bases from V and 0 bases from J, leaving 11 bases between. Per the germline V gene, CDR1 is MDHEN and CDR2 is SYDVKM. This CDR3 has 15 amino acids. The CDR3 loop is CASSDPTYSNQPQHF. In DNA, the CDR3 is TGTGCCAGCAGTGACCCGACCTATAGCAATCAGCCCCAGCATTTT.

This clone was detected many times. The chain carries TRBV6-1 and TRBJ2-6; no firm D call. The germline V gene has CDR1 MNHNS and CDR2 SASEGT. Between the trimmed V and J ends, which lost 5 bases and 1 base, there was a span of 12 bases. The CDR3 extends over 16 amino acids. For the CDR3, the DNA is TGTGCCAGCAGTTCCGGACCCCCTTCTGGGGCCAACGTCCTGACTTTC. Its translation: CASSSGPPSGANVLTF.

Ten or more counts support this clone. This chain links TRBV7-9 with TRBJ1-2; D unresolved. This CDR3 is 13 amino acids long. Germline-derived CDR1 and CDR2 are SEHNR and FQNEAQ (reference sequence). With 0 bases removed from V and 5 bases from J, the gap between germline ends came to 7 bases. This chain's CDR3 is CASSLAAGYGYTF. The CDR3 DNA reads TGTGCCAGCAGCTTAGCGGCCGGTTATGGCTACACCTTC.

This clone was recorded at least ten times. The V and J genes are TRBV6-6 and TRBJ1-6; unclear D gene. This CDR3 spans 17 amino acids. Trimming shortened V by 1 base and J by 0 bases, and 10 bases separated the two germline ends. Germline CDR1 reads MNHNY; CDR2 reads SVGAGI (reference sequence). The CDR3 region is CASSYLARSSYNSPLHF. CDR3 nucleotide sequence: TGTGCCAGCAGTTACTTAGCTAGGAGCTCCTATAATTCACCCCTCCACTTT.

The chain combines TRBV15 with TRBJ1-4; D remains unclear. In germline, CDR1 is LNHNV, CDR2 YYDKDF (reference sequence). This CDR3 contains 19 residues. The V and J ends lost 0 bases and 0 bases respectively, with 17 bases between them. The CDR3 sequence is CATSRDRRRGTATNEKLFF. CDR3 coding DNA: TGTGCCACCAGCAGAGATAGGAGACGGGGAACCGCAACTAATGAAAAACTGTTTTTT.

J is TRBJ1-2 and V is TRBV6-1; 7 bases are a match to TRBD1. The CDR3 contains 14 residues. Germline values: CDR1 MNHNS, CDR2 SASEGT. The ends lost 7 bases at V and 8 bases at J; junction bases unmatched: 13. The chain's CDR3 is CASIDRVALIGYTF. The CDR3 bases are TGTGCCAGCATCGACAGGGTTGCCTTGATCGGCTACACCTTC.

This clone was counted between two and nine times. The CDR3, as DNA: TGTGCCAGCAGTTTAAATGGGGGGGGGGATACGCAGTATTTT. Protein: CASSLNGGGDTQYF. The chain employs TRBV27 and TRBJ2-3; 7 bases agree with TRBD2. The junction had 5 bases not matched to a gene; V was cut back by 2 bases and J by 6 bases. The CDR3 extends over 14 amino acids. The germline V gene has CDR1 MNHEY and CDR2 SMNVEV (reference sequence).

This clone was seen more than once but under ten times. DNA of the CDR3: TGCAGTGCTAGTGCAGGTGAAACCATTGAAGCTTTCTTT. Protein product: CSASAGETIEAFF. The chain recombines TRBV20-1 with TRBJ1-1; D is undetermined. With 3 bases removed from V and 7 bases from J, the gap between germline ends came to 15 bases. Germline CDR1 reads DFQATT; CDR2 reads SNEGSKA (reference sequence). The CDR3 runs to 13 residues.

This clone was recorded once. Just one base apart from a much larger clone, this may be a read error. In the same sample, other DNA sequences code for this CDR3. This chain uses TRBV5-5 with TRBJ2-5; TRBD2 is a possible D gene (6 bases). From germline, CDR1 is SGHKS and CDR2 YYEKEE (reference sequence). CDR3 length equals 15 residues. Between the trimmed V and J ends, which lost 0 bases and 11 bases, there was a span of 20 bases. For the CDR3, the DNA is TGTGCCAGCAGCTTGGTGGGCACGGCACAAGGGACTCAGTACTTC. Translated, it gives CASSLVGTAQGTQYF.

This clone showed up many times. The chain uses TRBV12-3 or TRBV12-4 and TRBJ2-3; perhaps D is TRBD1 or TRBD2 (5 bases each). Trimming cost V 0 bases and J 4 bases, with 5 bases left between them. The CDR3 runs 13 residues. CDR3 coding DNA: TGTGCCAGCAGTTTAGCGGGGGCAGATACGCAGTATTTT. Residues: CASSLAGADTQYF.

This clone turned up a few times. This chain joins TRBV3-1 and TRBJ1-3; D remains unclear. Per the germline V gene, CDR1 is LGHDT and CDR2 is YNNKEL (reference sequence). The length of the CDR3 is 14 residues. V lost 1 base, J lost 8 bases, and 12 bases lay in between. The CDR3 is CASSQGNGGDTIYF. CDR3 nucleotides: TGTGCCAGCAGCCAAGGTAACGGTGGGGACACCATATATTTT.

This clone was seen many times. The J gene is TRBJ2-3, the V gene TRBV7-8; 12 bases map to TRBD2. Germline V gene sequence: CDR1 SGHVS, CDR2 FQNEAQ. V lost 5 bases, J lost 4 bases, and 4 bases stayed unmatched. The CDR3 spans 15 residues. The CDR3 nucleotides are TGTGCCAGCAGCGCCCTAGCGGGGGGGCCAGATACGCAGTATTTT. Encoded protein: CASSALAGGPDTQYF.

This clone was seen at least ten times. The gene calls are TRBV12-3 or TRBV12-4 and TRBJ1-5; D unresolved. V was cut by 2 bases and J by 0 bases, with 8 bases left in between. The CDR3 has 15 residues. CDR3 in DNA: TGTGCCAGCAGTTTAACCTGGGATAGCAATCAGCCCCAGCATTTT. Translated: CASSLTWDSNQPQHF.

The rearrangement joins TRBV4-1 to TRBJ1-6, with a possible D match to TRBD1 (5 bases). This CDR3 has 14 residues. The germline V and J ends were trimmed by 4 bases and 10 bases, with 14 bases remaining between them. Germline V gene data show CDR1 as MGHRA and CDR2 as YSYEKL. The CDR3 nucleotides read TGCGCCAGCAGCCTTGGGCGGGGGGGATCACCCCTCCACTTT. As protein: CASSLGRGGSPLHF.

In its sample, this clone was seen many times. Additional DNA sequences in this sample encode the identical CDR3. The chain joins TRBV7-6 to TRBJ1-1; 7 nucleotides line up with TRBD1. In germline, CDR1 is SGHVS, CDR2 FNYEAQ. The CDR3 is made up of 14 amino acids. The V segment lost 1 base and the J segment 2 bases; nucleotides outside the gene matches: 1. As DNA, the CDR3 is TGTGCCAGCAGCTTAGGGGACAGTAACACTGAAGCTTTCTTT. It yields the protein CASSLGDSNTEAFF.